The 21 T cell receptor beta chains listed next were all sequenced from one sample in a study of blood T cell repertoires in COVID-19 (dated by TCRdb to 2018 to 2020). Library preparation employed the immunoSEQ multiplex PCR assay. In its TCRdb copy, this immuneACCESS table keeps in-frame sequences only and misses some clones. Where compared with another copy, unresolved V genes explain less than half of these, and the others have no known cause. The sample data list roughly 400,000 clones, and roughly 90% of these were observed just once. The top ten clonotypes cover roughly 1.4% of the sample. Material for sequencing was PBMCs or T cells enriched from blood (not recorded which). The receptors derive from a woman under 30 who had been exposed to COVID-19.

The chain links TRBV10-3 to TRBJ1-1, with a weak D call TRBD1 (6 bases). Trimming took 4 bases from V and 9 from J, leaving 12 bases between them. The CDR3 consists of 12 residues. Germline CDR1 ENHRY, CDR2 SYGVKD. In nucleotides, the CDR3 is TGTGCCATCAGTGGATCAGGGGAACAAGCTTTCTTT. The encoded protein is CAISGSGEQAFF.

V gene TRBV6-5 combines with J gene TRBJ2-1; TRBD2 matches 9 bases. The V gene's germline CDR1 is MNHEY and CDR2 SVGAGI. V dropped 1 base and J dropped 5; count of bases not matched to a gene: 6. The CDR3 consists of 16 residues. CDR3 DNA: TGTGCCAGCAGTTACTGGAGCGGGAGGTCCGACAATGAGCAGTTCTTC. The encoded protein is CASSYWSGRSDNEQFF.

The rearrangement joins TRBV7-8 to TRBJ1-2; no clear D. The CDR3 has 13 residues. V lost 5 bases, J lost 4 bases, and 11 bases lay in between. The V gene's germline CDR1 is SGHVS and CDR2 FQNEAQ. CDR3: CASSVRTTYGYTF. The CDR3 DNA reads as TGTGCCAGCAGCGTCAGGACTACCTATGGCTACACCTTC.

This chain uses TRBV19 with TRBJ2-5, with 16 bases aligning to TRBD2. There are 17 residues in the CDR3. The V gene end was trimmed by 3 bases and the J gene end by 6 bases; junction bases not matched to a gene: 7. Germline V gene lookup returns CDR1 LNHDA and CDR2 SQIVND (reference sequence). The CDR3 sequence: CASSIGTSGRAVKTQYF. The DNA for the CDR3 is TGTGCCAGTAGTATCGGGACTAGCGGGAGGGCCGTGAAGACCCAGTACTTC.

This clone was picked up one time. The rearrangement joins TRBV18 to TRBJ2-1; possible D gene TRBD2, 6 bases. This CDR3 contains 13 residues. V was shortened by 2 bases and J by 12 bases, with 14 bases between the two germline ends. Germline assignment: CDR1 KGHSH and CDR2 LQKENI. The CDR3 bases are TGTGCCAGCTCACCAGGGTCAAGCGGGTGGCAGTTCTTC. This codes for CASSPGSSGWQFF. The full variable domain, rest sourced from reference TRBV18 and TRBJ2-1, is NAGVMQNPRHLVRRRGQEARLRCSPMKGHSHVYWYRQLPEEGLKFMVYLQKENIIDESGMPKERFSAEFPKEGPSILRIQQVVRGDSAAYFCASSPGSSGWQFFGPGTRLTVL.

The chain links TRBV13 to TRBJ2-5, with D hard to call. CDR3 length: 12 amino acids. CDR1 is PRHDT, CDR2 FYEKMQ, per germline (reference sequence). The V end was cut by 4 bases, the J end by 0 bases, with 3 bases between. This chain's CDR3 is CASSSYQETQYF. In nucleotides, the CDR3 is TGTGCCAGCAGCTCGTACCAAGAGACCCAGTACTTC.

V and J are TRBV7-6 and TRBJ2-5, with TRBD2 as a possible D gene (6 bases). CDR3 length: 15 residues. The germline CDR1 and CDR2 sequences are SGHVS and FNYEAQ. Trimming removed 1 base at V and 5 bases at J, with 14 bases between. The DNA of the CDR3 is TGTGCCAGCAGCTTAGGGGGTAGCGGAGGGGAGACCCAGTACTTC. Protein sequence: CASSLGGSGGETQYF.

The chain links TRBV20-1 to TRBJ2-3; no definite D call. The CDR3 contains 11 residues. Germline CDR1 is DFQATT and CDR2 is SNEGSKA (reference sequence). The germline V and J ends were trimmed by 4 bases and 7 bases, with 9 bases remaining between them. In nucleotides, the CDR3 is TGCAGTGCTAAACCCCCTAATACGCAGTATTTT. It translates to CSAKPPNTQYF.

The chain is built from TRBV5-5 and TRBJ2-2; a possible D gene is TRBD2 (6 bases). CDR3 length equals 16 residues. Between the trimmed V and J ends, which lost 2 bases and 13 bases, there was a span of 24 bases. Per germline, CDR1 SGHKS and CDR2 YYEKEE (reference sequence). The CDR3 nucleotides read TGTGCCAGCAGCTTTCACCAGGATACTCAATTGGGAGGGCTGTTTTTT. It codes for CASSFHQDTQLGGLFF.

The CDR3 loop reads CASSSLVIGGGVLNYGYTF. The CDR3 DNA is TGTGCCAGCAGTTCTCTGGTCATAGGAGGGGGCGTCCTGAACTATGGCTACACCTTC. This chain connects TRBV28 to TRBJ1-2, with 7 positions matching TRBD1. The CDR3 runs to 19 residues. With 4 bases clipped from V and 2 bases from J, the junction kept 19 bases outside the gene matches. Per germline, CDR1 MDHEN and CDR2 SYDVKM.

In this sample, this clone turned up a few times. The chain has TRBV9 and TRBJ1-1; D gene ambiguous. V was pared by 3 bases and J by 9 bases, with 9 bases between. The CDR3 is 11 amino acids. Germline-derived CDR1 and CDR2 are SGDLS and YYNGEE. The CDR3 DNA follows: TGTGCCAGCAGCGGCCCAGGTAAAGCTTTCTTT. It specifies CASSGPGKAFF.

The sample holds one count of this clone. Other DNA sequences within the sample encode an identical CDR3. The rearrangement links TRBV6-5 to TRBJ1-1; possible D gene TRBD1, 5 bases. CDR1 MNHEY and CDR2 SVGAGI come from the germline V gene. The ends were cut back, 5 bases at V and 1 base at J, with 8 bases in the middle. CDR3 length equals 13 residues. In DNA, the CDR3 is TGTGCCAGCAGTCTTCAGGGGAACACTGAAGCTTTCTTT. Translated: CASSLQGNTEAFF.

The chain couples TRBV6-5 to TRBJ1-4, with 9 bases that match TRBD1. The CDR3 is made up of 15 amino acids. In germline, CDR1 is MNHEY, CDR2 SVGAGI. V was clipped by 4 bases and J by 8 bases; unmatched bases: 8. CDR3 amino acids: CASSSGTGRTEKLFF. The CDR3 coding sequence is TGTGCCAGCAGTTCCGGGACAGGGAGGACCGAAAAACTGTTTTTT.

The rearrangement links TRBV15 to TRBJ2-7; unclear D gene. This CDR3 has 13 amino acids. CDR1 is LNHNV and CDR2 is YYDKDF in the germline V gene (reference sequence). V lost 1 base and J lost 7, with 11 bases in between. CDR3 sequence reads: CATSRAPIAEQYF. CDR3 in DNA: TGTGCCACCAGCAGAGCCCCGATCGCGGAGCAGTACTTC.

The chain uses TRBV21-1 and TRBJ1-1; the table gives TRBD1 as D, unverified against the DNA. TRBV21-1 is tagged as a pseudogene. The CDR3 is made up of 16 amino acids. In DNA, the CDR3 is TGTGCCAGCAGCCCCGAGCGGGACAGGGGAATCACTGAAGCTTTCTTT. It specifies CASSPERDRGITEAFF.

This chain links TRBV6-5 with TRBJ1-2; D remains unclear. The length of the CDR3 is 13 residues. Between the trimmed V and J ends, which lost 5 bases and 8 bases, there was a span of 15 bases. The germline V gene encodes CDR1 MNHEY and CDR2 SVGAGI. Here the CDR3 DNA reads TGTGCCAGCAGTCGACCGGATACGAGGGGCTACACCTTC. It is translated as CASSRPDTRGYTF.

This chain's CDR3 is CASSLGTGTGFYEQYF. The CDR3, as DNA: TGTGCCAGCAGCTTAGGGACCGGGACAGGGTTTTACGAGCAGTACTTC. The chain joins TRBV11-2 to TRBJ2-7; 9 positions agree with TRBD1. CDR1 is SGHAT, CDR2 FQNNGV, per germline. The length of the CDR3 is 16 residues. The ends lost 1 base at V and 4 bases at J; junction bases unmatched: 8.

V and J are TRBV19 and TRBJ1-2; perhaps TRBD1 as D (5 bases). Germline CDR1 and CDR2: LNHDA and SQIVND (reference sequence). CDR3 length: 14 residues. Trimming stripped 5 bases from V and 7 bases from J, with 17 bases between. CDR3 DNA: TGTGCCAGTAGTTCGACCGGGGGTATAAGTGGCTACACCTTC. Its protein is CASSSTGGISGYTF.

The rearrangement links TRBV9 to TRBJ1-1; TRBD1 aligns across 12 bases. CDR1 is SGDLS and CDR2 is YYNGEE in the germline V gene. CDR3 size: 17 residues. The V gene end was trimmed by 4 bases and the J gene end by 0 bases; junction bases not matched to a gene: 7. In DNA, the CDR3 is TGTGCCAGCAGCCCCTGGGACAGGGGGCCAATGAACACTGAAGCTTTCTTT. Translation gives CASSPWDRGPMNTEAFF.

The chain is built from TRBV6-5 and TRBJ2-7; tentatively, D is TRBD2 (7 bases). Germline V CDR1 and CDR2: MNHEY, SVGAGI. Trimming took 11 bases from V and 7 from J, leaving 12 bases between them. The CDR3 length is 10 residues. The CDR3 spells CAVGGGEQYF. The CDR3 bases are TGTGCCGTGGGAGGGGGGGAGCAGTACTTC.

The genes are TRBV6-5 and TRBJ1-2, with D tentatively TRBD1 (5 bases). With 5 bases removed from V and 2 bases from J, the gap between germline ends came to 12 bases. The CDR3 is 14 residues long. Germline V gives CDR1 MNHEY, CDR2 SVGAGI. The CDR3 DNA reads TGTGCCAGCAGTACCGACAGAGAGAACTATGGCTACACCTTC. Its translation: CASSTDRENYGYTF.